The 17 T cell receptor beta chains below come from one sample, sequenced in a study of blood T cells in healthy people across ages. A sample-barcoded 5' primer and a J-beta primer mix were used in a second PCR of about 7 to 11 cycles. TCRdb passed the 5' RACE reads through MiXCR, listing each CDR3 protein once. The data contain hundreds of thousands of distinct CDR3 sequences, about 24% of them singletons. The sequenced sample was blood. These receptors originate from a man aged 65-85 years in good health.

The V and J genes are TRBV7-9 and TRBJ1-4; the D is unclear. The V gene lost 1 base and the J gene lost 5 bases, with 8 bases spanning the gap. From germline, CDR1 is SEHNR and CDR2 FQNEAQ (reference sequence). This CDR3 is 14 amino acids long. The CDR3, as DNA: TGTGCCAGCAGCTTAGTTGGGGTGAATGAAAAACTGTTTTTT. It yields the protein CASSLVGVNEKLFF.

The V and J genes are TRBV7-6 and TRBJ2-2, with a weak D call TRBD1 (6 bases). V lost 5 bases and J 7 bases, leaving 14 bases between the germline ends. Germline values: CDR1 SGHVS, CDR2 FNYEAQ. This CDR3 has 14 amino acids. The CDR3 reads CASSRTGSGGELFF. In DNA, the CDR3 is TGTGCCAGCAGCCGTACAGGGTCGGGCGGGGAGCTGTTTTTT.

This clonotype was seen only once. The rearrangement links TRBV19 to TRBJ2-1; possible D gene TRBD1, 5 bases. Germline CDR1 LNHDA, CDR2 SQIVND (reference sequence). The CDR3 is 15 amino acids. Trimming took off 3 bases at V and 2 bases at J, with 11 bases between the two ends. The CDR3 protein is CASSMRQTAYNEQFF. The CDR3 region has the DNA TGTGCCAGTAGTATGAGACAGACCGCCTACAATGAGCAGTTCTTC.

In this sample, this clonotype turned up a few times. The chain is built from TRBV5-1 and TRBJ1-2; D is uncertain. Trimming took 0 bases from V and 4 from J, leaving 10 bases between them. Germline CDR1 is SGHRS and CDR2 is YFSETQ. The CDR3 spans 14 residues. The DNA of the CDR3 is TGCGCCAGCAGCTTGGAGCGTCAGTCCTATGGCTACACCTTC. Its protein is CASSLERQSYGYTF.

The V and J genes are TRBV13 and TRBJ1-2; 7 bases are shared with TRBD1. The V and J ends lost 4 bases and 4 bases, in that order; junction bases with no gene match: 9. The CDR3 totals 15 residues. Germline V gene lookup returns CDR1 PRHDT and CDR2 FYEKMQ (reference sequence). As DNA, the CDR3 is TGTGCCAGCAGCTCCCACGACAGGGTGGGCTATGGCTACACCTTC. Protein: CASSSHDRVGYGYTF.

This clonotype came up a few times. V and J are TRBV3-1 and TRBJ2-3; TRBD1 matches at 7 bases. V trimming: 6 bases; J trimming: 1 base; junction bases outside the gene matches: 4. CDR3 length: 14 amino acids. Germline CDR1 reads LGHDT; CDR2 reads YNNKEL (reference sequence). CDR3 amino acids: CASRRQGGTDTQYF. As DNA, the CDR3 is TGTGCCAGCAGGCGACAGGGAGGCACAGATACGCAGTATTTT.

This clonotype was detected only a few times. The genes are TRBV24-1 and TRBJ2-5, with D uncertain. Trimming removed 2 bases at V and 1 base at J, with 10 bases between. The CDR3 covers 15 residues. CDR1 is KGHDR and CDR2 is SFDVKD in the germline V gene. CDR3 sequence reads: CATSDSSGFQETQYF. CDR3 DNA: TGTGCCACCAGTGATTCCTCAGGATTCCAAGAGACCCAGTACTTC.

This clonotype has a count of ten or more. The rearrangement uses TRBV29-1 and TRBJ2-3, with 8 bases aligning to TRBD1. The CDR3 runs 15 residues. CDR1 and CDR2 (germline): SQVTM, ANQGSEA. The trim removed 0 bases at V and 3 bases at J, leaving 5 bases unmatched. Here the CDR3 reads CSVEDWTGTTDTQYF. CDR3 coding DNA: TGCAGCGTTGAAGACTGGACAGGGACGACAGATACGCAGTATTTT.

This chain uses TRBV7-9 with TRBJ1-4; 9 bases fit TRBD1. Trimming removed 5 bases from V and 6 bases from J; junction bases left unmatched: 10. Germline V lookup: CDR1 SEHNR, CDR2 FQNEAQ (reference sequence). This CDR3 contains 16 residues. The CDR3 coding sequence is TGTGCCAGCAGCGTGGGCCTGGGACAGGGCTATGAAAAACTGTTTTTT. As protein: CASSVGLGQGYEKLFF.

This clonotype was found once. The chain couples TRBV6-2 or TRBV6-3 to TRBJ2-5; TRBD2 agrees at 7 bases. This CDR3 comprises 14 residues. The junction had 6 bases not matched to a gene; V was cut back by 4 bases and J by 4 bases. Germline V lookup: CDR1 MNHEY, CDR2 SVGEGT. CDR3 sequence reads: CASSSAGEIETQYF. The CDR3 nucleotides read TGTGCCAGCAGTTCGGCGGGAGAGATAGAGACCCAGTACTTC.

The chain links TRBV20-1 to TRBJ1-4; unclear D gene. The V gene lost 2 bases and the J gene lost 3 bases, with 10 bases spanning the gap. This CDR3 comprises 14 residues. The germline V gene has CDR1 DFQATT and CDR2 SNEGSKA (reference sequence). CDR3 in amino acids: CSARPAGANEKLFF. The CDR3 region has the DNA TGCAGTGCTAGACCTGCCGGGGCTAATGAAAAACTGTTTTTT.

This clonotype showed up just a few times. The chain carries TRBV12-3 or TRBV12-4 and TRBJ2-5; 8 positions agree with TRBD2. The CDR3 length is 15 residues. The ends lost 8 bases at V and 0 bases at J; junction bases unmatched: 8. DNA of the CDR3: TGTGCCAGCGGGTCGGGGGGGTCTTACCAAGAGACCCAGTACTTC. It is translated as CASGSGGSYQETQYF.

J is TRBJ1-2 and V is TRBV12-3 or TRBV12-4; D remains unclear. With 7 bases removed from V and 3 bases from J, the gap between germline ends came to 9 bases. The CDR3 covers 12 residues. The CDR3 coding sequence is TGTGCCAGCACCGGGATCTACTATGGCTACACCTTC. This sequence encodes CASTGIYYGYTF.

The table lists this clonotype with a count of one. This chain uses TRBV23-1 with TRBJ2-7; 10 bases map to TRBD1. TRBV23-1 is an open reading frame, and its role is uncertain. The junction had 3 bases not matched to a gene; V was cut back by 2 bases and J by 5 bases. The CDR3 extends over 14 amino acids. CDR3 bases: TGCGCCAGCAGTCAACGGACAGGGGGTGACGAGCAGTACTTC. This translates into CASSQRTGGDEQYF.

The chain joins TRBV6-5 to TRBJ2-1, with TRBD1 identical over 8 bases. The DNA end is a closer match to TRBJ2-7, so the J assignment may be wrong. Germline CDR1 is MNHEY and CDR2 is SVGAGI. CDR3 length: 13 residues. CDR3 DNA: TGTGCCAGCAGACAGGGGGGACCCTACGAGCAGTACTTC. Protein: CASRQGGPYEQYF.

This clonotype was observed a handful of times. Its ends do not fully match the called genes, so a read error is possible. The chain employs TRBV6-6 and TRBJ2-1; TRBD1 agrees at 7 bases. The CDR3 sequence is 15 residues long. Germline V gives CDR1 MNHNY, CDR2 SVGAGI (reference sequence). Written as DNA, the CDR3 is TGTGCCAGCAGGATAGACAGGGACCCCTACAATGGGCAGTTCTTC. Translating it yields CASRIDRDPYNGQFF.

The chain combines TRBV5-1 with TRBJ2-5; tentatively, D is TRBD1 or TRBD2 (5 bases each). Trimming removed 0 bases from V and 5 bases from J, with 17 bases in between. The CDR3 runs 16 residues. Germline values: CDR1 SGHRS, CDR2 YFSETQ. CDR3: CASSLGDGHVVETQYF. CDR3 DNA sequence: TGCGCCAGCAGCTTGGGGGACGGACATGTTGTGGAGACCCAGTACTTC.